This TCR beta chain was documented in a study of a mutant IDH1 vaccine in newly diagnosed glioma (dated by TCRdb to about 2021). Regarding the complete study: Patients were given eight vaccinations, in weeks 1, 3, 5, 7, 11, 15, 19 and 23, which matched visits V03 through V10. In the chemotherapy-containing groups, vaccination started alongside temozolomide cycles, whereas in patients who had radiotherapy alone it started 4-6 weeks after radiotherapy. Of the roughly 32 patients who were treated, around 62% were male and roughly 38% were female, and the mean age was roughly 40 years. Before enrollment, most patients had been given radiochemotherapy with temozolomide as standard therapy, while the rest had received either radiotherapy alone or temozolomide alone. Peripheral blood samples were drawn at six visits, namely V03 (baseline), V05, V07, V10, V12 and V13. Longitudinal TCRB deep sequencing was performed for about two dozen treated patients wherever samples were available for exploratory analyses. Beyond this particular receptor, the publication reports: PBMC samples for TCRB deep sequencing were selected based on availability. Immune responses induced by the vaccine were seen in approximately 93% of patients across multiple MHC alleles. It was noted by the authors that analyses of patient blood samples could not be reproduced owing to sample limitations. Pseudoprogression appeared unrelated to alterations in the top peripheral T cell clonotypes detected by TCRB sequencing.

Library preparation used the immunoSEQ multiplex PCR assay. Rearranged TCR beta chain sequences were amplified with the hsTCRB Kit following the manufacturer's protocol. TCRB libraries were sequenced on an Illumina MiSeq. The paper's data handling went like this. Demultiplexing, trimming and gene mapping were performed with the kit vendor's proprietary platform. The clones in this table, taken by TCRdb from immuneACCESS, are in-frame only. Not every clone is retained; where verified, under half of the shortfall comes from an unresolved V gene, and the cause of the rest is unknown. V and J calls and clone size are copied from that table; D and trimming were computed from the DNA. The sample table contains 25,000 or so clones; only one count was recorded for 70% to 85% of them. The top ten hold 7.2% of the sample. Sample time point, as interpreted from the label and publication: week 5, during vaccination. Every vaccine dose consisted of 300 ug of a 20-mer mutant IDH1 peptide in Montanide, administered subcutaneously together with topical imiquimod. Donors had newly diagnosed WHO grade 3 or 4 IDH1-mutant astrocytomas with loss of nuclear ATRX. The samples were drawn from NOA16, a multicentre, single-arm, open-label phase I trial in Germany that tested a mutant IDH1 peptide vaccine in humans for the first time. Genomic DNA for TCRB sequencing was extracted from EDTA blood using the DNeasy Blood and Tissue Kit.

V ends up 6 bases short and J 10 bases short, with an unmatched junction base count of 8. The cysteine opens and the phenylalanine closes a CDR3 of 13 amino acids. CDR3 DNA only is kept here, 39 bases in frame from base 1. CDR1 and CDR2 were assigned from the germline V gene (reference sequence) as MNHEY and SMNVEV. Concerning this clone itself: Its target antigen remains unknown. No clone much larger than this one lies a single base away; base qualities are absent.

The sequence joins TRBV27 to TRBJ2-2, with 7 junctional bases fitting TRBD2. The TCR sequence derives from a man in his forties with glioma. Some clones in this sample may be carry-over from other donors' samples. This specimen was PBMCs, taken from a glioma patient whose treatment included an IDH1 peptide vaccine. The sequenced DNA: TGTGCCAGCAGGACGGGGGGTGAGGTGGAGCTGTTTTTT. Its translation is CASRTGGEVELFF.